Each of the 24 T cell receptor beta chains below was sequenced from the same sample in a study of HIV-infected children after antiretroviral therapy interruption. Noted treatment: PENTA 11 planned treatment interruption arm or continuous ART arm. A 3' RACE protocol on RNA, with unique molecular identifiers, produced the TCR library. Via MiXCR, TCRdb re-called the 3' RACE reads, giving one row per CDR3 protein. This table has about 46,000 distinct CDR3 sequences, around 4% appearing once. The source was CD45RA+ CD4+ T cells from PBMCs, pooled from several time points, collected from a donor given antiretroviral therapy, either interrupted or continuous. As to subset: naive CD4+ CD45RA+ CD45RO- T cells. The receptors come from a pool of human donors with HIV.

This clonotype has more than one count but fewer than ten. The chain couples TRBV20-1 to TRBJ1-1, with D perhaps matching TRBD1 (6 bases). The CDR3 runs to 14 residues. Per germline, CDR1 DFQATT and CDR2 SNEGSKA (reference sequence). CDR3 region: CSVEVDRENTEAFF. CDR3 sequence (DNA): TGCAGCGTTGAAGTGGACAGAGAGAACACTGAAGCTTTCTTT.

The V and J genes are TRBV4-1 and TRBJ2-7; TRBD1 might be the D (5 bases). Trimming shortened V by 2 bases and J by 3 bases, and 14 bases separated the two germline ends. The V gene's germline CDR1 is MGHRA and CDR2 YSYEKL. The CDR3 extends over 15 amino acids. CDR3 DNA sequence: TGCGCCAGCAGCCAACTGAAGGGGTACGGCTACGAGCAGTACTTC. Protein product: CASSQLKGYGYEQYF.

In nucleotides, the CDR3 is TGTGCCAGTAGTGTACAGGGTCCGAACACTGAAGCTTTCTTT. It codes for CASSVQGPNTEAFF. The chain combines TRBV19 with TRBJ1-1, with a weak D call TRBD1 (6 bases). This CDR3 has 14 residues. V lost 5 bases, J lost 1 base, and 11 bases lay in between. Germline V CDR1 and CDR2: LNHDA, SQIVND (reference sequence).

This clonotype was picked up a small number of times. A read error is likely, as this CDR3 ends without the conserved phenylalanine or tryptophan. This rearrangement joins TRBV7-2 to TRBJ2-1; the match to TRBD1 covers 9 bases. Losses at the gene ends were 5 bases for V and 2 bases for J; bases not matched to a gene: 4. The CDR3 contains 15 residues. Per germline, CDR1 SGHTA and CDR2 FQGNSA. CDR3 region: CASSQDRGAYNEQFI. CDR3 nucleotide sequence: TGTGCCAGCAGCCAGGACAGGGGAGCCTACAATGAGCAGTTCATC.

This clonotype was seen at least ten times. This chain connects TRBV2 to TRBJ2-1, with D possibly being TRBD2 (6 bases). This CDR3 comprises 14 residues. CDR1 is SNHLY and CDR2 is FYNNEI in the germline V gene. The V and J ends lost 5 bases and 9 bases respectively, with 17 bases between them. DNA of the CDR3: TGTGCCAGCAGTAGGGAGGACATCTCGGGTGAGCAGTTCTTC. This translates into CASSREDISGEQFF.

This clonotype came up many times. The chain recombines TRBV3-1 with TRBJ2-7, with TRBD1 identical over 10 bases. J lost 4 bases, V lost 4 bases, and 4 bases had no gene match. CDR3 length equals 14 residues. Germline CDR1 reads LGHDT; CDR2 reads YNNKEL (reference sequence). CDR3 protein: CASSPGQGTYEQYF. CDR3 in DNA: TGTGCCAGCAGCCCGGGACAGGGGACGTACGAGCAGTACTTC.

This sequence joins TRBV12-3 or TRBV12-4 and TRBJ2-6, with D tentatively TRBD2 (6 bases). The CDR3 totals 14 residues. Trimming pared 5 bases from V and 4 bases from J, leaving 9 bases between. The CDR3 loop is CASSRGSGANVLTF. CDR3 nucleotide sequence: TGTGCCAGCAGTCGGGGGTCCGGGGCCAACGTCCTGACTTTC.

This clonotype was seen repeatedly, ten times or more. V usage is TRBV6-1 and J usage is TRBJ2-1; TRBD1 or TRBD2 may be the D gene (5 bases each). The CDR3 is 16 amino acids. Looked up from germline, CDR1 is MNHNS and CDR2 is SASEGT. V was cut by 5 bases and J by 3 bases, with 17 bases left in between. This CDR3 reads CASSFPGRSVYNEQFF. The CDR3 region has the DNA TGTGCCAGCAGTTTCCCGGGACGATCAGTCTACAATGAGCAGTTCTTC.

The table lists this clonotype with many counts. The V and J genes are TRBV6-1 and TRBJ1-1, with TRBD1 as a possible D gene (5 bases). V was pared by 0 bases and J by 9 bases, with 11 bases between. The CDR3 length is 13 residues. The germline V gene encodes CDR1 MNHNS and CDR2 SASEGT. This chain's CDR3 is CASSEAGRGKAFF. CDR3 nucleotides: TGTGCCAGCAGTGAAGCAGGAAGGGGCAAAGCTTTCTTT.

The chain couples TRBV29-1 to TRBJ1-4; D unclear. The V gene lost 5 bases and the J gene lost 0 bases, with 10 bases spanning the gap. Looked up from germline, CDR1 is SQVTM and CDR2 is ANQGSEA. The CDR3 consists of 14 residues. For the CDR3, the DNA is TGCAGCGTTCGCCCCGGCGCAACTAATGAAAAACTGTTTTTT. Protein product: CSVRPGATNEKLFF.

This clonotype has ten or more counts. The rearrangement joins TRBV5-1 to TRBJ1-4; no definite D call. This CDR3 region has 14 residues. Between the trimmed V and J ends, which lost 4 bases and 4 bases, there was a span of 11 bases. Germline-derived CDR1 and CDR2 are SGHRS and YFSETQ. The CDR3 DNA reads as TGCGCCAGCAGCGGCGGCCGGGTTAATGAAAAACTGTTTTTT. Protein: CASSGGRVNEKLFF.

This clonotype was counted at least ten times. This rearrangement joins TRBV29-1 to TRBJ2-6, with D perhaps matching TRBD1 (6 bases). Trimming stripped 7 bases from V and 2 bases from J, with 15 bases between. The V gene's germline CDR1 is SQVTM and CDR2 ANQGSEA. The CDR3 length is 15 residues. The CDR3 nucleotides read TGCAGCGCGACAGGTCATGGAGCTGGGGCCAACGTCCTGACTTTC. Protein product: CSATGHGAGANVLTF. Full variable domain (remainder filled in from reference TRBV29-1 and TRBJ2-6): SAVISQKPSRDICQRGTSLTIQCQVDSQVTMMFWYRQQPGQSLTLIATANQGSEATYESGFVIDKFPISRPNLTFSTLTVSNMSPEDSSIYLCSATGHGAGANVLTFGAGSRLTVL.

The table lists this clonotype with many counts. CDR3 sequence reads: CASSLAGGGNTGELFF. In nucleotides, the CDR3 is TGTGCCAGCAGCCTCGCCGGAGGGGGAAACACCGGGGAGCTGTTTTTT. The V gene is TRBV5-4, the J gene TRBJ2-2, with D perhaps given as TRBD1 or TRBD2 (6 bases each). Germline CDR1 and CDR2: SGHNT and YYREEE (reference sequence). This CDR3 is 16 amino acids long. The V gene lost 4 bases and the J gene lost 2 bases, with 15 bases spanning the gap.

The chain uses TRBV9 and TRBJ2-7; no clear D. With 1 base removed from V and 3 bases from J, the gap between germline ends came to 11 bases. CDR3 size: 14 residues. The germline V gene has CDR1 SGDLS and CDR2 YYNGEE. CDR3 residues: CASSVSPQVYEQYF. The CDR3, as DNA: TGTGCCAGCAGCGTATCCCCGCAGGTCTACGAGCAGTACTTC. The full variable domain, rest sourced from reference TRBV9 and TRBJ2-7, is DSGVTQTPKHLITATGQRVTLRCSPRSGDLSVYWYQQSLDQGLQFLIQYYNGEERAKGNILERFSAQQFPDLHSELNLSSLELGDSALYFCASSVSPQVYEQYFGPGTRLTVT.

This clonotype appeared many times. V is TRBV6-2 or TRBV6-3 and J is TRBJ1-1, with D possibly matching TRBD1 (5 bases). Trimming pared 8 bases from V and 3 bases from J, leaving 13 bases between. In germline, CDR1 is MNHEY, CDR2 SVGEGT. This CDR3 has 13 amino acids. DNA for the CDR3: TGTGCCAGCGGGGGGACGGGACACACTGAAGCTTTCTTT. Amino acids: CASGGTGHTEAFF.

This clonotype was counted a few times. The CDR3 DNA sequence: TGTGCCAGCAGCGTGGACAGAACCGCTTACAATGAGCAGTTCTTC. Encoded protein: CASSVDRTAYNEQFF. This rearrangement joins TRBV9 to TRBJ2-1; TRBD1 is a possible D gene (6 bases). Per germline, CDR1 SGDLS and CDR2 YYNGEE. Between the trimmed V and J ends, which lost 2 bases and 4 bases, there was a span of 13 bases. This CDR3 spans 15 amino acids.

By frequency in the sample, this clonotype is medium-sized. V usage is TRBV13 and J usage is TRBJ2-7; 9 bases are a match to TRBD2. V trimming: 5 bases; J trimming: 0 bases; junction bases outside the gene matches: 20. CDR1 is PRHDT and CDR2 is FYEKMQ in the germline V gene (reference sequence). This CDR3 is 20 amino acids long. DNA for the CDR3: TGTGCCAGCAGCCCAGGCCCATTTACTCCGGGACTAGCTTACTCCTACGAGCAGTACTTC. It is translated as CASSPGPFTPGLAYSYEQYF.

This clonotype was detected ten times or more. The CDR3 nucleotides are TGTGCCAGCAGCCTACAATCCAGCTCCTACAATGAGCAGTTCTTC. Translating it yields CASSLQSSSYNEQFF. This chain connects TRBV4-2 to TRBJ2-1; D unclear. CDR3 length: 15 residues. Trimming left V 4 bases short and J 0 bases short, with 10 bases between. Germline loops: CDR1 LGHNA, CDR2 YNFKEQ.

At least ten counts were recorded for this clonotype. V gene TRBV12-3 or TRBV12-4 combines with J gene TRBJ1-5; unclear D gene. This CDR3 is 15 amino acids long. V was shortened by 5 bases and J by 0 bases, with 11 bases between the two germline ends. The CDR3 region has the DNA TGTGCCAGCAGTGCCGCGGAGGGTAGCAATCAGCCCCAGCATTTT. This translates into CASSAAEGSNQPQHF.

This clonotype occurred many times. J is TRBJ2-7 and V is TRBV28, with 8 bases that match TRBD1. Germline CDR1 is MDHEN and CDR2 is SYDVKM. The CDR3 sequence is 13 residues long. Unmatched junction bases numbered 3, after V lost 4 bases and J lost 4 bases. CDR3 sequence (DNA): TGTGCCAGCAGTTCCAGGGGGCGGTACGAGCAGTACTTC. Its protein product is CASSSRGRYEQYF.

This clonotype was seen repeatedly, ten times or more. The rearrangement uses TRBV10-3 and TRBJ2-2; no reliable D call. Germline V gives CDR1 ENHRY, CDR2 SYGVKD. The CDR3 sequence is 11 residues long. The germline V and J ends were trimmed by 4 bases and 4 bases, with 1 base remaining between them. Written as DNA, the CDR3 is TGTGCCATCAGTGTCACCGGGGAGCTGTTTTTT. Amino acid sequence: CAISVTGELFF.

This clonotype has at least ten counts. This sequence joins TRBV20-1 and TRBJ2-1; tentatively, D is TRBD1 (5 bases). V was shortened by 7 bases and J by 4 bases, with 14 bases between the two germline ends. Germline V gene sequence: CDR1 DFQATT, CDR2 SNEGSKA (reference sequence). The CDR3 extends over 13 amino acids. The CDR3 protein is CSVPTDRYNEQFF. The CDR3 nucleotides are TGCAGTGTCCCGACCGACAGATACAATGAGCAGTTCTTC.

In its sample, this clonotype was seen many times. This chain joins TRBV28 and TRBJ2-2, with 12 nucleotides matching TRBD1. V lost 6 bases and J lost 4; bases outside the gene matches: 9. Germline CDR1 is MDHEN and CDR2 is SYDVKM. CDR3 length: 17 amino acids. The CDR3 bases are TGTGCCAGCAGGGAACCGGGACAGGGGGCGGGCACCGGGGAGCTGTTTTTT. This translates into CASREPGQGAGTGELFF.

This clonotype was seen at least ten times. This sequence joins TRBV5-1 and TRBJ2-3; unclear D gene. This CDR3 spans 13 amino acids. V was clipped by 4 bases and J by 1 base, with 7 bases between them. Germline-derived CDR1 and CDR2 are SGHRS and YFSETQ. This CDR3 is CASSLIRTDTQYF. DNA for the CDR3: TGCGCCAGCAGCCTCATTCGCACAGATACGCAGTATTTT.